This TCR beta chain was captured by sequencing in a study of PD-1 blockade in classical Hodgkin lymphoma. Study findings and constraints: Undefined causes, possibly disease activity or prior therapy, underlie the repertoire differences. Reported findings placed baseline TCR diversity lower in newly diagnosed patients (compared with healthy donors).

Of note for this clone: Its antigen is as yet unknown.

Libraries were prepared by immunoSEQ multiplex PCR; TCRdb keeps only in-frame clonotypes and omits some of them. This sample has some 19,000 clones, with more than 75% found just once. Time point specified: cycle 4 day 1 (C4D1), after more than five weeks of nivolumab. Each patient relapsed following autologous stem cell transplantation, and prior brentuximab vedotin exposure differed. J lost 6 bases, V lost 3 bases, and 6 bases had no gene match. The CDR3 has 16 amino acids. The germline V gene has CDR1 MDHEN and CDR2 SYDVKM. The material sequenced was peripheral blood mononuclear cells (PBMCs), taken before the fourth cycle of nivolumab. This chain uses TRBV28 with TRBJ1-5, with 12 bases aligning to TRBD1. The source of this sequence is a human donor with classical Hodgkin lymphoma. In DNA form, the CDR3 reads TGTGCCAGCAGTTTTTACGGGACAGGGGGCCTTCAGCCCCAGCATTTT. The encoded protein is CASSFYGTGGLQPQHF.